A single sample gave rise to the 5 T cell receptor beta chains below, sequenced in a study of molecular identifiers for immune sequencing clone quantification. TCRdb redid the calling of the PCR reads with MiXCR, one entry per CDR3 protein. The top ten clones hold around 0.78% of a sample with approximately 590,000 distinct CDR3 sequences, roughly 27% of them seen once. Source material: naive CD8+ T cells from blood, with Jurkat cell RNA spiked in. Stated subset: FACS-sorted CD8+CD4-CCR7+CD45RA+ naive T cells. These receptors were collected from a human donor in good health. Some libraries in this study had Jurkat cell RNA spiked in.

V gene TRBV3-1 combines with J gene TRBJ2-7; 11 nucleotides line up with TRBD2. Per germline, CDR1 LGHDT and CDR2 YNNKEL (reference sequence). The CDR3 length is 14 residues. J lost 2 bases, V lost 7 bases, and 4 bases had no gene match. In DNA form, the CDR3 reads TGTGCCAGCAAGTTTAGCGGGGGGGCCTACGAGCAGTACTTC. Its protein product is CASKFSGGAYEQYF.

This chain uses TRBV28 with TRBJ2-7, with TRBD2 matching over 9 bases. With 1 base clipped from V and 3 bases from J, the junction kept 7 bases outside the gene matches. This CDR3 has 16 amino acids. Germline V gene sequence: CDR1 MDHEN, CDR2 SYDVKM. The DNA for the CDR3 is TGTGCCAGCAGTTTATCGGGCGGGGGGGTCGGCTACGAGCAGTACTTC. Translated: CASSLSGGGVGYEQYF.

The chain recombines TRBV4-3 with TRBJ1-2; D not resolved. The germline V gene encodes CDR1 LGHNA and CDR2 YSLEER. The ends were cut back, 0 bases at V and 7 bases at J, with 15 bases in the middle. This CDR3 region has 15 residues. CDR3 DNA: TGCGCCAGCAGCCAAGAGGTTAGGGTAATCCGTGGCTACACCTTC. It yields the protein CASSQEVRVIRGYTF.

This clonotype came up many times. The chain's CDR3 is CASSQFSGQAYEQYF. As DNA, the CDR3 is TGCGCCAGCAGCCAGTTTTCGGGACAGGCCTACGAGCAGTACTTC. The J gene is TRBJ2-7, the V gene TRBV4-3; 8 positions agree with TRBD1. The V segment lost 3 bases and the J segment 2 bases; nucleotides outside the gene matches: 6. In germline, CDR1 is LGHNA, CDR2 YSLEER. The CDR3 covers 15 residues.

This clonotype was detected a few times. The rearrangement links TRBV3-1 to TRBJ1-1; no clear D. CDR3 length equals 13 residues. Germline V CDR1 and CDR2: LGHDT, YNNKEL (reference sequence). The germline V and J ends were trimmed by 0 bases and 6 bases, with 8 bases remaining between them. The CDR3 protein is CASSQEGGAEAFF. The CDR3, as DNA: TGTGCCAGCAGCCAAGAGGGAGGCGCTGAAGCTTTCTTT.